These T cell receptor beta chains were read from a single sample in a study of blood T cell repertoires in COVID-19. Assay: immunoSEQ multiplex PCR; the TCRdb copy retains only in-frame clones and omits some. The sample holds roughly 45,000 clones, more than 70% seen once. Specimen: peripheral blood. These receptors originate from a woman in her sixties or seventies with acute or convalescent COVID-19. The CDR3 runs from the conserved cysteine through the conserved F or W. Each record gives: D gene, J gene, V gene, clone size, CDR3 DNA, CDR3 protein. D genes are given only for firm matches. Size is omitted from some rows. Given values are once, few, many or a class for expanded clones.

-,TRBJ1-1,TRBV4-1,-,TGCGCCAGCAGCCAAGATCCGAGGGAGGGGCCGGTACCCACTGAAGCTTTCTTT,CASSQDPREGPVPTEAFF
TRBD1,TRBJ2-1,TRBV4-1,-,TGCGCCAGCAGCCAAGACAGGGGGCGTGGAGTCAATGAGCAGTTCTTC,CASSQDRGRGVNEQFF
TRBD2,TRBJ2-3,TRBV5-4,-,TGTGCCAGCAGTCCCGGGACTAGTGGGGTCAGGCTCACAGATACGCAGTATTTT,CASSPGTSGVRLTDTQYF
-,TRBJ1-2,TRBV12-3/TRBV12-4,-,TGTGCCAGCTCTAAGGGAGAGGAGTATGGCTACACCTTC,CASSKGEEYGYTF
-,TRBJ2-1,TRBV11-3,-,TGTGCCAGCAGCTTAGATGGGGGGAATCCCTCCTACAATGAGCAGTTCTTC,CASSLDGGNPSYNEQFF
-,TRBJ1-1,TRBV5-8,few,TGTGCCAGCAGCACGGCGGCGAGGACTGAAGCTTTCTTT,CASSTAARTEAFF
TRBD2,TRBJ2-1,TRBV6-5,-,TGTGCCAGCAGTTTAATCATGGGCGGGGGGACCAATGAGCAGTTCTTC,CASSLIMGGGTNEQFF
-,TRBJ1-2,TRBV5-4,-,TGTGCCAGCAGCCCCGACACCGCCTATGGCTACACCTTC,CASSPDTAYGYTF
-,TRBJ1-3,TRBV6-5,-,TGTGCCAGCAGTCGAACTCTCAACTCTGGAAACACCATATATTTT,CASSRTLNSGNTIYF
TRBD1,TRBJ1-2,TRBV27,-,TGTGCCAGCAGTTTGGGGACAGGGTTGAGATATGGCTACACCTTC,CASSLGTGLRYGYTF
-,TRBJ1-1,TRBV12-3/TRBV12-4,-,TGTGCCAGCAGTTTCGGGAACACTGAAGCTTTCTTT,CASSFGNTEAFF
TRBD1,TRBJ2-7,TRBV5-4,-,TGTGCCAGCAGCCGGACAGGGAGGAACGAGCAGTACTTC,CASSRTGRNEQYF
-,TRBJ1-2,TRBV2,-,TGTGCCAGCTCCTCCGATGCGGCGTTGGAGTATTTC,CASSSDAALEYF
TRBD2,TRBJ2-3,TRBV9,-,TGTGCCAGCAGCGTAGAAGCGGGGGGGCCAGATACGCAGTATTTT,CASSVEAGGPDTQYF
TRBD2,TRBJ2-7,TRBV11-2,-,TGTGCCAGCAGCTTTGGCGGGAGCCCCTCCTACGAGCAGTACTTC,CASSFGGSPSYEQYF
-,TRBJ2-7,TRBV19,-,TGTGCCAGTAGTATGTTTCGGGGAAACTCCTACGAGCAGTACTTC,CASSMFRGNSYEQYF
TRBD1,TRBJ1-1,TRBV3-1/TRBV3-2,-,TGTGCCAGCAGCCTACCCATCAGGTACGGGACAGGGAGGACTGAAGCTTTCTTT,CASSLPIRYGTGRTEAFF
-,TRBJ2-7,TRBV7-2,-,TGTGCCAGCAGCTTAGGAGGGGGAAACGAGCAGTACTTC,CASSLGGGNEQYF
-,TRBJ2-2,TRBV2,-,TGTGCCAGCGGGAGGAGCACCGGGGAGCTGTTTTTT,CASGRSTGELFF
TRBD2,TRBJ2-3,TRBV7-9,-,TGTGCCAGCAGCTTAGTTTCTAGCGGACACACAGATACGCAGTATTTT,CASSLVSSGHTDTQYF
-,TRBJ2-3,TRBV4-2,-,TGTGCCAGCAGCCAAGGGACAGACACAGATACGCAGTATTTT,CASSQGTDTDTQYF
-,TRBJ2-1,TRBV20-1,-,TGCAGTGCGAGGATCGACAATGAGCAGTTCTTC,CSARIDNEQFF
TRBD1,TRBJ2-3,TRBV5-5,-,TGTGCCAGCAGCTTCCGACAGGGGTTAGATACGCAGTATTTT,CASSFRQGLDTQYF
TRBD1,TRBJ1-2,TRBV27,-,TGTGCCAGCAGTTTACTACAGGGGGCAGGTGGCTACACCTTC,CASSLLQGAGGYTF
-,TRBJ1-3,TRBV7-9,-,TGTGCCAGCAGCTCGACAGGCTCTGGAAACACCATATATTTT,CASSSTGSGNTIYF
-,TRBJ1-1,TRBV6-5,few,TGTGCCAGCAGTTACAAAGGTGAGGGCACTGAAGCTTTCTTT,CASSYKGEGTEAFF
TRBD1,TRBJ2-7,TRBV24-1,-,TGTGCCATACCCAAGGGAGACAGGGGCGATACCTACGAGCAGTACTTC,CAIPKGDRGDTYEQYF
-,TRBJ2-1,TRBV19,-,TGTGCCAGTAGTATGTCGACTCTCAAGAGCTCCTACAATGAGCAGTTCTTC,CASSMSTLKSSYNEQFF
-,TRBJ2-1,TRBV9,-,TGTGCCAGCAGCCCCACGGCACGGGGTGGCAATGAGCAGTTCTTC,CASSPTARGGNEQFF
-,TRBJ2-5,TRBV2,few,TGTGCCGTACTTAGACTGGCTTCGGGGGAGCCCCAGTACTTC,CAVLRLASGEPQYF
-,TRBJ2-1,TRBV7-8,few,TGTGCCAGCAGCTTCGACAGAGCGCTCAATGAGCAGTTCTTC,CASSFDRALNEQFF
TRBD2,TRBJ2-2,TRBV5-1,-,TGCGCCAGCAGCTGGGGACTAGCGGGAACCGGGGAGCTGTTTTTT,CASSWGLAGTGELFF
-,TRBJ2-7,TRBV2,-,TGTGCCAGCCTCGAAGGGAGCTCCTACGAGCAGTACTTC,CASLEGSSYEQYF
-,TRBJ1-5,TRBV5-6,-,TGTGCCAGCAGCTTGAAGGCAGGGGAAGACCAGCCCCAGCATTTT,CASSLKAGEDQPQHF
-,TRBJ2-7,TRBV3-1/TRBV3-2,-,TGTGCCAGCAGCCATGACAGGTTCTCCTACGAGCAGTACTTC,CASSHDRFSYEQYF
-,TRBJ2-2,TRBV7-8,-,TGTGCCAGCAGCTTAGTTGGACTGTCGGCCGGGGAGCTGTTTTTT,CASSLVGLSAGELFF
TRBD1,TRBJ1-6,TRBV5-1,-,TGCGCCAGCAGCTTGAGACAGGGTTATGGAGGAGATTCACCCCTCCACTTT,CASSLRQGYGGDSPLHF
-,TRBJ2-1,TRBV11-2,-,TGTGCCAGCACTATAAGGGGGAATGAGCAGTTCTTC,CASTIRGNEQFF
-,TRBJ1-5,TRBV2,-,TGTGCCAGCAACCGGGAGAAGCCCCAGCATTTT,CASNREKPQHF
-,TRBJ1-6,TRBV6-5,-,TGTGCCAGCAGCCCCGGCGGGGCTTCGGGTTCACCCCTCCACTTT,CASSPGGASGSPLHF
TRBD1,TRBJ1-1,TRBV7-3,few,TGTGCCAGCAGCCGAGGACAGGGTTTGAACACTGAAGCTTTCTTT,CASSRGQGLNTEAFF
TRBD2,TRBJ2-3,TRBV18,-,TGTGCCAGCTCCCTCCGGGGAGCGGGAGTAGCAGATACGCAGTATTTT,CASSLRGAGVADTQYF
TRBD1,TRBJ1-4,TRBV5-1,-,TGCGCCAGCAGCGCCGACAGGGGGCAAAATGAAAAACTGTTTTTT,CASSADRGQNEKLFF
TRBD1,TRBJ2-1,TRBV29-1,-,TGCAGCGTTCTAGGACAGGGGACCTACAATGAGCAGTTCTTC,CSVLGQGTYNEQFF
-,TRBJ2-1,TRBV5-1,-,TGCGCCAGCAGCTTGGAAGGGGGCTCCTACAATGAGCAGTTCTTC,CASSLEGGSYNEQFF
TRBD1,TRBJ1-1,TRBV19,-,TGTGCCAGTAGTAACCTTGCAGGGGGTTGGACTGAAGCTTTCTTT,CASSNLAGGWTEAFF
-,TRBJ1-1,TRBV9,-,TGTGCCAGCAGCGTAGCTCAGGGGACTGAAGCTTTCTTT,CASSVAQGTEAFF
TRBD2,TRBJ2-1,TRBV27,few,TGTGCCAGCAGCCGACTTGGACTAGAAGATGGCAATGAGCAGTTCTTC,CASSRLGLEDGNEQFF
TRBD1,TRBJ2-1,TRBV7-9,-,TGTGCCAGCAGCCAGGGGGCGCAGTGGCAGTTCTTC,CASSQGAQWQFF
-,TRBJ2-7,TRBV29-1,few,TGCAGCGTTGAGGGAGCGGCCTCGTACGAGCAGTACTTC,CSVEGAASYEQYF
-,TRBJ1-1,TRBV30,-,TGTGCCTGGAGTAGACAGGTTAATGAAGCTTTCTTT,CAWSRQVNEAFF
-,TRBJ2-1,TRBV11-3,-,TGTGCCAGCAGCCCAGATTCCTTCTCCTACAATGAGCAGTTCTTC,CASSPDSFSYNEQFF
TRBD2,TRBJ2-1,TRBV7-3,-,TGTGCCAGCAGCCCGAGCGGGATCTCCTACAATGAGCAGTTCTTC,CASSPSGISYNEQFF
-,TRBJ1-1,TRBV18,-,TGTGCCAGCTCACCGATACAGGGCCTTGATGAAGCTTTCTTT,CASSPIQGLDEAFF
-,TRBJ2-3,TRBV9,-,TGTGCCAGCAGCGTATCGGGAAGGGATAGCACAGATACGCAGTATTTT,CASSVSGRDSTDTQYF